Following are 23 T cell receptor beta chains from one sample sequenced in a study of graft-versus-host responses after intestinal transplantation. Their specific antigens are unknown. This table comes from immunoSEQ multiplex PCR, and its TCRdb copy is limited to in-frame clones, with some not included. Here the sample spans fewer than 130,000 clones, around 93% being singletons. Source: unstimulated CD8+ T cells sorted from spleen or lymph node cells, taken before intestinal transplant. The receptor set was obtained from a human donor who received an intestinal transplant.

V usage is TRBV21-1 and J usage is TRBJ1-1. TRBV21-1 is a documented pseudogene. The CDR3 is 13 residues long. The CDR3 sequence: CASSSSVNTEAFF. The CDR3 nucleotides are TGTGCCAGCAGCAGCTCGGTGAACACTGAAGCTTTCTTT.

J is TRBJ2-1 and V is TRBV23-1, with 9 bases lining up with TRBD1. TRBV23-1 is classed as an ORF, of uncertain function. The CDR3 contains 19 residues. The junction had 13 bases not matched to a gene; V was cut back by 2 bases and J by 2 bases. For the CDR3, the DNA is TGCGCCAGCAGTCAAAACCCCTCGGGACAGGGCGTGACCTACAATGAGCAGTTCTTC. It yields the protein CASSQNPSGQGVTYNEQFF.

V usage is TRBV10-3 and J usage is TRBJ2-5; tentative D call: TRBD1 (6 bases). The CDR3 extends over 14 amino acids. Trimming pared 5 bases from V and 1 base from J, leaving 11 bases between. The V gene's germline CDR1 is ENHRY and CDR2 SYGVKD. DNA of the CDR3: TGTGCCATCAGTAGAGGACAGCTCCAAGAGACCCAGTACTTC. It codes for CAISRGQLQETQYF.

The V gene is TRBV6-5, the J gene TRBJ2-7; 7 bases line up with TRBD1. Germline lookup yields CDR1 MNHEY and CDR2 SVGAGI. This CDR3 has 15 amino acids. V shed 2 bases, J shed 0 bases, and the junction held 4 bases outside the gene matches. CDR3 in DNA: TGTGCCAGCAGTTACGAGGACAGGCCCTCCTACGAGCAGTACTTC. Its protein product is CASSYEDRPSYEQYF.

CDR3 amino acids: CASSFPETPSSYNEQFF. CDR3 DNA sequence: TGTGCCAGCAGCTTCCCCGAGACCCCCAGCTCCTACAATGAGCAGTTCTTC. This chain uses TRBV7-8 with TRBJ2-1; D gene unclear. Germline loops: CDR1 SGHVS, CDR2 FQNEAQ. The CDR3 is made up of 17 amino acids. V lost 3 bases and J lost 0, with 15 bases in between.

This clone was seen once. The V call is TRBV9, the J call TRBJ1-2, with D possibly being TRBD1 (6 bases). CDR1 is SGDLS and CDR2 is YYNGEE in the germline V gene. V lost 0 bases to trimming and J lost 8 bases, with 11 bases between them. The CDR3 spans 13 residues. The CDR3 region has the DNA TGTGCCAGCAGCGTAGAATCAGGGGTCGGCTACACCTTC. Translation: CASSVESGVGYTF.

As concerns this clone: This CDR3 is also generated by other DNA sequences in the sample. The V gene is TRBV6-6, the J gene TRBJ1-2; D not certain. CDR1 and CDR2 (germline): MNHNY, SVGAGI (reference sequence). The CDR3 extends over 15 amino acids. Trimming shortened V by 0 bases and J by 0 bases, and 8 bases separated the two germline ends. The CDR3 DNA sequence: TGTGCCAGCAGTTACTCACCGGGAGCTAACTATGGCTACACCTTC. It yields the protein CASSYSPGANYGYTF.

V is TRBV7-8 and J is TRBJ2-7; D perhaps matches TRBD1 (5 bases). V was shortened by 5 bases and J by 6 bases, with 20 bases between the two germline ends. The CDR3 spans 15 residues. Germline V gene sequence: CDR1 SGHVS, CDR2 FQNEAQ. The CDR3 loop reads CASSRMTENGLEQYF. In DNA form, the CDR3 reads TGTGCCAGCAGCCGGATGACAGAAAATGGCCTCGAGCAGTACTTC.

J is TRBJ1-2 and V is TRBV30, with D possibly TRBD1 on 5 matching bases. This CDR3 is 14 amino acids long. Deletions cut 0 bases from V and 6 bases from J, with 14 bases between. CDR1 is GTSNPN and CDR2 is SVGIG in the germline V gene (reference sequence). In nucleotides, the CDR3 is TGTGCCTGGAGTGTGTACGGGGGATGGGATGGCTACACCTTC. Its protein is CAWSVYGGWDGYTF. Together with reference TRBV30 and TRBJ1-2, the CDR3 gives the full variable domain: SQTIHQWPATLVQPVGSPLSLECTVEGTSNPNLYWYRQAAGRGLQLLFYSVGIGQISSEVPQNLSASRPQDRQFILSSKKLLLSDSGFYLCAWSVYGGWDGYTFGSGTRLTVV.

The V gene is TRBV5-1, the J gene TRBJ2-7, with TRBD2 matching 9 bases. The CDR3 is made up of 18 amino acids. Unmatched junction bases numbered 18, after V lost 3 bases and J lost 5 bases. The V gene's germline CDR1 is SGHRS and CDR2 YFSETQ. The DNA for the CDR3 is TGCGCCAGCAGCTGGAGGAAGCGGGAGGCCCACCCGCCTAACGAGCAGTACTTC. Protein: CASSWRKREAHPPNEQYF.

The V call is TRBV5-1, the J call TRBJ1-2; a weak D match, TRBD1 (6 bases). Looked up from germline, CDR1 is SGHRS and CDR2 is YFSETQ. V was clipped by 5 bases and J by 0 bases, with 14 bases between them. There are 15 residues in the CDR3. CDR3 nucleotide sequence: TGCGCCAGCAGGCAAGAGGGACACCCTAACTATGGCTACACCTTC. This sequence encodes CASRQEGHPNYGYTF.

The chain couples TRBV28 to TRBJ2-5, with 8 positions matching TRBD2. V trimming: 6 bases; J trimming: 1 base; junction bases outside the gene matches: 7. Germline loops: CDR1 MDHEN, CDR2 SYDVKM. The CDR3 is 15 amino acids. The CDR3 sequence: CASRVSGELQETQYF. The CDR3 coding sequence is TGTGCCAGCAGAGTTAGCGGGGAACTCCAAGAGACCCAGTACTTC.

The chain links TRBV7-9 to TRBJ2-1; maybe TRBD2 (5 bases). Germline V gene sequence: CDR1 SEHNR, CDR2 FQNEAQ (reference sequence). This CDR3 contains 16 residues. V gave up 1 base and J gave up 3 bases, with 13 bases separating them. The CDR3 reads CASSLVVPSSYNEQFF. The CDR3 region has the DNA TGTGCCAGCAGCTTAGTGGTCCCTAGCAGCTACAATGAGCAGTTCTTC.

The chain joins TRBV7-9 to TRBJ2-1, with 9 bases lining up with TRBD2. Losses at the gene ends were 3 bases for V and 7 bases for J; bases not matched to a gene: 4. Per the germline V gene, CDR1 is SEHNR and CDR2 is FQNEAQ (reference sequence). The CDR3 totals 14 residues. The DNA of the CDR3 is TGTGCCAGCAGCTTTAGCGGGAGTGGAAATGAGCAGTTCTTC. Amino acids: CASSFSGSGNEQFF.

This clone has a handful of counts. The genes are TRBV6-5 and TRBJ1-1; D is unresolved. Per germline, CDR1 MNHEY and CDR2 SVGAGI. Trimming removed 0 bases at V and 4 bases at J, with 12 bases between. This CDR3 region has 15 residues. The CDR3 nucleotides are TGTGCCAGCAGTTACTCGAACAGCCGGGGCACTGAAGCTTTCTTT. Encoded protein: CASSYSNSRGTEAFF.

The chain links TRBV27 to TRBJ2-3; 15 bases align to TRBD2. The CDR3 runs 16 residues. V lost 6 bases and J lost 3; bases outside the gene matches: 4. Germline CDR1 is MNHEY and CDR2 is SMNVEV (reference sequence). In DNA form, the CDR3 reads TGTGCCAGCAGGGGACTAGCGGGAGGACTGACAGATACGCAGTATTTT. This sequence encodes CASRGLAGGLTDTQYF.

The CDR3 reads CASTSTAKYEQYF. The CDR3 nucleotides read TGTGCCAGCACTTCGACGGCGAAGTACGAGCAGTACTTC. The chain couples TRBV27 to TRBJ2-7; D gene uncertain. The germline V gene encodes CDR1 MNHEY and CDR2 SMNVEV (reference sequence). V dropped 7 bases and J dropped 4 bases, with 14 bases sitting between them. This CDR3 is built from 13 residues.

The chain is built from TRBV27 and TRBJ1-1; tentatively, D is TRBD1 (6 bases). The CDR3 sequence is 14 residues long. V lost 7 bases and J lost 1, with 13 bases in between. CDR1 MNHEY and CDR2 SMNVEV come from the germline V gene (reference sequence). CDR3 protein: CASTPGDSNTEAFF. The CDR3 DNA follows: TGTGCCAGCACGCCAGGGGATTCGAACACTGAAGCTTTCTTT.

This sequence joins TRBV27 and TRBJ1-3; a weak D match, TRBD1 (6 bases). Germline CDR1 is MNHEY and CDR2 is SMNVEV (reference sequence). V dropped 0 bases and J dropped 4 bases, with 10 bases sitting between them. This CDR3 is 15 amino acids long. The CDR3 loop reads CASSLSGGHGNTIYF. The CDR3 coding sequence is TGTGCCAGCAGTTTATCCGGGGGGCACGGAAACACCATATATTTT.

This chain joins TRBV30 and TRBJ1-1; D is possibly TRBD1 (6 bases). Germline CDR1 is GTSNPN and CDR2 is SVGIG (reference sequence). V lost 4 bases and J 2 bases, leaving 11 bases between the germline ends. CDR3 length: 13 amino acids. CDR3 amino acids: CAWTPGGNTEAFF. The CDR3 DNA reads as TGTGCCTGGACCCCCGGGGGCAACACTGAAGCTTTCTTT.

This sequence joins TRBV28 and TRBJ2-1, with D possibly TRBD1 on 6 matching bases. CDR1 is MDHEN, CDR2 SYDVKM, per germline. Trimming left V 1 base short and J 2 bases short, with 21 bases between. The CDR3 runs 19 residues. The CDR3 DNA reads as TGTGCCAGCAGTTTATATGGGAGATCGCAGGGGCCGCCCTACAATGAGCAGTTCTTC. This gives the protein CASSLYGRSQGPPYNEQFF.

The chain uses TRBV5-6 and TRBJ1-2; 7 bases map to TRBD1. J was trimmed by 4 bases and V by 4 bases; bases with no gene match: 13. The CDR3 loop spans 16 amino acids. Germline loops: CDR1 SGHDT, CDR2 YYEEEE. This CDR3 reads CASSPPPGQNFYGYTF. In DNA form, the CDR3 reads TGTGCCAGCAGCCCGCCCCCGGGACAGAACTTCTATGGCTACACCTTC.

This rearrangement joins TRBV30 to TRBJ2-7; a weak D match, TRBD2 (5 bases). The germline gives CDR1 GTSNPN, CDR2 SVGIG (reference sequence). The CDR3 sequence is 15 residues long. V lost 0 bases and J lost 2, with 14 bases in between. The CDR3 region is CAWSVQLREAYEQYF. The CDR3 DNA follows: TGTGCCTGGAGTGTACAGTTACGGGAAGCCTACGAGCAGTACTTC.